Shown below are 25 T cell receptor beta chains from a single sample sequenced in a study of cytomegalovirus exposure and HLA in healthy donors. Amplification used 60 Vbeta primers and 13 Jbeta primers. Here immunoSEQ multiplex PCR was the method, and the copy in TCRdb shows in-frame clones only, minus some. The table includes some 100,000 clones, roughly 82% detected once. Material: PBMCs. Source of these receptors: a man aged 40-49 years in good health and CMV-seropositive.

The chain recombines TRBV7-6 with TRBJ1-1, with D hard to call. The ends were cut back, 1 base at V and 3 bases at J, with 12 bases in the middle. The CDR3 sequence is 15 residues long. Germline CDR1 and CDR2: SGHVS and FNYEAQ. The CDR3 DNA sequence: TGTGCCAGCAGCTTAGGATCCGGGTTGCACACTGAAGCTTTCTTT. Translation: CASSLGSGLHTEAFF.

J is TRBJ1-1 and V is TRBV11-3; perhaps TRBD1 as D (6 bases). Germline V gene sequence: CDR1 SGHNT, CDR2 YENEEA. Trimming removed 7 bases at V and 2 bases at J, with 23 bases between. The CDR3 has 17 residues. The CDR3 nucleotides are TGTGCCAGCACCACCGAAACCCCACAGGGCGTAAACACTGAAGCTTTCTTT. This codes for CASTTETPQGVNTEAFF.

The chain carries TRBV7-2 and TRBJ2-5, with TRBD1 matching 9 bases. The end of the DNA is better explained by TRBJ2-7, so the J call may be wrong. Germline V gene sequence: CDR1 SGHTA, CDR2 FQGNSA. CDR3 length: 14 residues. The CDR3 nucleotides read TGTGCCAGCAGCTCTTGGGACAGGGTGGGCGAGCAGTACTTC. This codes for CASSSWDRVGEQYF.

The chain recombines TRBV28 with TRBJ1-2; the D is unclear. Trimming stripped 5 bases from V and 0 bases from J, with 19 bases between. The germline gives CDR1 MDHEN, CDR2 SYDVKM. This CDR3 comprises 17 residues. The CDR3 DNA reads TGTGCCAGCAGTGACCCCGGGAGACACTTAACTAACTATGGCTACACCTTC. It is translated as CASSDPGRHLTNYGYTF.

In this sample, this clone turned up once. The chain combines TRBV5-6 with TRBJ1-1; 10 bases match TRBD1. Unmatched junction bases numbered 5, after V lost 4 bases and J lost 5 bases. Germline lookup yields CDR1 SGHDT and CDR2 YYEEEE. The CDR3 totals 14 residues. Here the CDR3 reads CASSRDRGQTEAFF. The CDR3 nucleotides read TGTGCCAGCAGCCGCGACAGGGGGCAAACTGAAGCTTTCTTT.

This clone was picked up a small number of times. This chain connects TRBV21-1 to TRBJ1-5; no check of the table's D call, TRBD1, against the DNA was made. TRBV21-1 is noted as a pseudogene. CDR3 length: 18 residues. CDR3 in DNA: TGTGCCAGCAGCAAAAGGGGACAGGGGGCGAAGGGCAATCAGCCCCAGCATTTT. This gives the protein CASSKRGQGAKGNQPQHF.

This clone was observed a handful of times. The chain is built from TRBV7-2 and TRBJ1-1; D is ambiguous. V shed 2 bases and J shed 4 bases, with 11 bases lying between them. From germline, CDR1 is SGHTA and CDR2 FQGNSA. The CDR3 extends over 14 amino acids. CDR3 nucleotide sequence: TGTGCCAGCAGCTTATCTATTCCCCCCACTGAAGCTTTCTTT. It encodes CASSLSIPPTEAFF.

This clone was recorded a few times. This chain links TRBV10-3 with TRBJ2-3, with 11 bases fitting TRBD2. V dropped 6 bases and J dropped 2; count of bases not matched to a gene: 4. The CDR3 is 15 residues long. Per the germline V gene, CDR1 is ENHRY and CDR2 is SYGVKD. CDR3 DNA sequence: TGTGCCATCAGGAGACTAGCGGGGAACACAGATACGCAGTATTTT. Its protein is CAIRRLAGNTDTQYF.

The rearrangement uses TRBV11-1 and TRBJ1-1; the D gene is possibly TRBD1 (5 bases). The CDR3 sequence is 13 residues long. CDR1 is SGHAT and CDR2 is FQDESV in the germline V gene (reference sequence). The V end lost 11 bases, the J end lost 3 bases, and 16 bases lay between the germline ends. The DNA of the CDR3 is TGTGCCGCCCAGGGAGGTTGGGACACTGAAGCTTTCTTT. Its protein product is CAAQGGWDTEAFF.

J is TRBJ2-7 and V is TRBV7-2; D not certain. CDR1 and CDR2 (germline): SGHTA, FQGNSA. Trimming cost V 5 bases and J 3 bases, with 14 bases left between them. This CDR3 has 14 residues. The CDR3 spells CASSETERRYEQYF. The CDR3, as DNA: TGTGCCAGCAGCGAAACCGAGCGTCGCTACGAGCAGTACTTC.

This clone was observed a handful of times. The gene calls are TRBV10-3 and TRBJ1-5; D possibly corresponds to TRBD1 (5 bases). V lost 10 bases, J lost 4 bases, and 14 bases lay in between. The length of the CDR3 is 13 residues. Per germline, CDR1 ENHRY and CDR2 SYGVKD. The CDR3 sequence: CATLGLLNQPQHF. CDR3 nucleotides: TGTGCCACCTTGGGACTGCTGAATCAGCCCCAGCATTTT.

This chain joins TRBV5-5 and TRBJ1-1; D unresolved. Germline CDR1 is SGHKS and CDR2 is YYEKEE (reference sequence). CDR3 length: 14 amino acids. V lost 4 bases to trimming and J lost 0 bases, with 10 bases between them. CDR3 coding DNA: TGTGCCAGCAGCCTGCGAGAGGTGAACACTGAAGCTTTCTTT. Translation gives CASSLREVNTEAFF.

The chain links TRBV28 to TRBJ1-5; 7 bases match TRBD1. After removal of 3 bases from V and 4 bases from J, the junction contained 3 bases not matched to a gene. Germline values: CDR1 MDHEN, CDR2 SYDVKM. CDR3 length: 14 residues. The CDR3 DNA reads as TGTGCCAGCAGTTTGAACAGGGGTAATCAGCCCCAGCATTTT. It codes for CASSLNRGNQPQHF.

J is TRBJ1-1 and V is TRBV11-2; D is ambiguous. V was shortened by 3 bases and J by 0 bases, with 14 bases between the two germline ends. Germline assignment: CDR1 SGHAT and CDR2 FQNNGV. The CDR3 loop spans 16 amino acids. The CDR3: CASSFGMTSVNTEAFF. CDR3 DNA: TGTGCCAGCAGCTTCGGTATGACATCCGTGAACACTGAAGCTTTCTTT.

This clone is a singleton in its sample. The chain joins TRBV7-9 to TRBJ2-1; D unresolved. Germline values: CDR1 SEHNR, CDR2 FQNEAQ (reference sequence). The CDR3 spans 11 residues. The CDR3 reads CSTGLLNEQFF. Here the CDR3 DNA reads TGTTCCACCGGGTTGTTGAATGAGCAGTTCTTC.

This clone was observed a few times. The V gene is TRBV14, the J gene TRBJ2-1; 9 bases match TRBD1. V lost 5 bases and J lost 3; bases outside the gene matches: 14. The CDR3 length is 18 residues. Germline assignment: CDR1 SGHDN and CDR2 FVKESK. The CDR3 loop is CASSEGQGPFSSYNEQFF. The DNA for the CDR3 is TGTGCCAGCAGCGAGGGACAGGGACCCTTTTCCAGCTACAATGAGCAGTTCTTC.

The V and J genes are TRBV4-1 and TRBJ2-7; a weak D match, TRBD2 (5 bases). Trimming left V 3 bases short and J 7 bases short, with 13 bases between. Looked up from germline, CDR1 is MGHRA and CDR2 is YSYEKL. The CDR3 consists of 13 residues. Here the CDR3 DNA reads TGCGCCAGCAGCCACGGGGTTCTTGTGGAGCAGTACTTC. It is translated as CASSHGVLVEQYF.

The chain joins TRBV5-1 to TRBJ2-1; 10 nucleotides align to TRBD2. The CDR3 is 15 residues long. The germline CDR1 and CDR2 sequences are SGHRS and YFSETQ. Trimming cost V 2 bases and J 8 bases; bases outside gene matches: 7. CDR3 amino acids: CASSFGERGGDEQFF. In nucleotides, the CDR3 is TGCGCCAGCAGCTTCGGAGAGCGGGGGGGCGATGAGCAGTTCTTC.

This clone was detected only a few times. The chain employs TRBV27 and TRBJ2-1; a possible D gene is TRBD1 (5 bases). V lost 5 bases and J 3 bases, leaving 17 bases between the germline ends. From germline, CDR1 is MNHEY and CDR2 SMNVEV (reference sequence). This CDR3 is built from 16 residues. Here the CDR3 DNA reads TGTGCCAGCAGTCCGACAGAGCTCCGATTCTACAATGAGCAGTTCTTC. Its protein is CASSPTELRFYNEQFF.

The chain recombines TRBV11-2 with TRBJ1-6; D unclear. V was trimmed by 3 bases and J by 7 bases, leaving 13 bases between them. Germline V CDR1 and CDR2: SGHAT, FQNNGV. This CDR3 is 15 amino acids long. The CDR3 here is CASSLRALRNSPLHF. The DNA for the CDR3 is TGTGCCAGCAGCTTGAGAGCTTTGAGAAATTCACCCCTCCACTTT. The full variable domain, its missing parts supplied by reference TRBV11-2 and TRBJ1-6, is EAGVAQSPRYKIIEKRQSVAFWCNPISGHATLYWYQQILGQGPKLLIQFQNNGVVDDSQLPKDRFSAERLKGVDSTLKIQPAKLEDSAVYLCASSLRALRNSPLHFGNGTRLTVT.

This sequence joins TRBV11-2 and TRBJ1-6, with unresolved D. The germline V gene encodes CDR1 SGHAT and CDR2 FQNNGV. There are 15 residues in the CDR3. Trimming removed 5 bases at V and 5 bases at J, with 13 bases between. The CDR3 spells CASSRQPGNNSPLHF. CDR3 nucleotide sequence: TGTGCCAGCAGCCGTCAACCGGGGAATAATTCACCCCTCCACTTT.

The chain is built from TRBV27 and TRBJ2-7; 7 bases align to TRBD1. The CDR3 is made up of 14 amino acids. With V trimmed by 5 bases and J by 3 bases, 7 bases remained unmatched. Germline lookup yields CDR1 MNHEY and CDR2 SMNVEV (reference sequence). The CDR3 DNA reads TGTGCCAGCAGTATAGCAGGGGGTTACTACGAGCAGTACTTC. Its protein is CASSIAGGYYEQYF.

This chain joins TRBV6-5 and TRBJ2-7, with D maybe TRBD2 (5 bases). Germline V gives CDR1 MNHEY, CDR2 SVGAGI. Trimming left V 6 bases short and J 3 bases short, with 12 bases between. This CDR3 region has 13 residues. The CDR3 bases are TGTGCCAGCAGAAGAGGACTGATCTACGAGCAGTACTTC. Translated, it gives CASRRGLIYEQYF.

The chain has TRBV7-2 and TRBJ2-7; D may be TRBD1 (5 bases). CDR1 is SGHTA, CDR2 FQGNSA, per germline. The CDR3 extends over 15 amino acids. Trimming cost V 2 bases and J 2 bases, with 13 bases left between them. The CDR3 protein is CASSLKGSWAYEQYF. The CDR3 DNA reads TGTGCCAGCAGCTTAAAGGGGTCTTGGGCCTACGAGCAGTACTTC.

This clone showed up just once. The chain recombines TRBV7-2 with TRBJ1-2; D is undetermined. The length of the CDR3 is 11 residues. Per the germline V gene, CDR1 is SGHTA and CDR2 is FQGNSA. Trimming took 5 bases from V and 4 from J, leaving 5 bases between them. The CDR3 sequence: CASSTVYGYTF. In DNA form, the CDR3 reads TGTGCCAGCAGCACGGTCTATGGCTACACCTTC.